The TCR beta chain under discussion was sequenced for a study of blood T cells in healthy people across ages (dated by TCRdb to about 2015). At the level of the whole study: In model experiments, template switching captured roughly one uniquely barcoded TCR beta cDNA molecule for every two T cells. Age-related changes in TCR beta repertoire diversity were measured in the study by deep sequencing normalized with unique cDNA molecular identifiers. Using the same blood draw, the study looked at two additional independent replicas of 1 million unique cDNA reads for two donors, one aged 18 to 30 and the other aged 80 or older. To avoid experimental bias, donors of different ages were randomly spread across the sequencing lanes. Four age groups were formed from the donors: young (average about 16 years), middle-aged (less than 40), aged (62) and long-lived (82).

The library was built by means of 5' RACE. The instrument was an Illumina HiSeq 2500. The second PCR ran for about 6 to 11 cycles and used a J-beta primer mix along with a sample-barcoded 5' primer. Each TCR beta cDNA molecule received a unique molecular identifier from a template-switch 5' adaptor carrying 12 random nucleotides. At least 3 million CDR3-containing paired-end reads were obtained from each sample. First-strand cDNA was synthesized from all RNA with the Mint cDNA synthesis kit, primed by a TRBC-specific oligonucleotide. All cDNA was treated with uracil-DNA glycosylase and then went through a first 18-cycle PCR with the universal primers M1SS and BC2_uni_R. Processing in the source paper ran as follows. Each sample was normalized by randomly selecting 1 million high-quality reads, each carrying a distinct molecular identifier. Reads sharing molecular identifiers were discarded rather than binned into consensus sequences. MiTCR, set to a Q25 quality threshold and the strictest error-elimination algorithm, was used for CDR3 identification, clonotype clustering and error correction. Lower-bound total TCR beta diversity was estimated with a nonparametric unseen species model using Euler transformation. TCRdb trimmed public reads at Q25 via fastp, called clones via MiXCR and kept in-frame beta chains. Merged by CDR3 protein, the rows form single entries marked with the most common genes and DNA. The V and J calls come from TCRdb's annotation, not from the publication. For this sample the table gives about 1.4 million distinct CDR3 sequences, of which around 55% were detected only once. The top ten hold roughly 7% of the sample.

General findings and caveats noted by the study authors: Compared with the aged group, more naive CD4+ T cells, fewer expanded clones and increased TCR diversity were shown by the long-lived group, suggesting age selection. Since profiling was done on bulk unsorted PBMCs, naive and antigen-experienced compartments could not be conclusively compared. Observed TCR beta diversity per million T cells fell roughly linearly with age, and a significant reduction was already apparent by age approximately 41. Total diversity estimates from one million sequenced T cells were considered lower bounds and underestimates. The CMV infection status of donors was not known, potentially confounding age-related changes in expanded clonotypes. Observed TCR beta diversity correlated strongly with the percentage of naive T cells measured by flow cytometry.

The cysteine opens and the phenylalanine closes a CDR3 of 14 amino acids. Only the CDR3 part of the read is kept: 42 bases, read in frame from the first base. Based on the germline V gene, the CDR1 and CDR2 sequences are SGDLS and YYNGEE. V is cut by 0 bases and J by 8 bases, and the space between the germline ends is 14 bases. This clonotype was seen a few times. Its antigen is currently not known. No base quality information exists; no much larger clone differs at one position. The roughly 39 donors, aged about 6 to 100 years, were systemically healthy Caucasian individuals from Russia. Each donor gave ten milliliters of peripheral blood, drawn into EDTA-treated Vacutainer tubes. Ficoll-Paque density-gradient centrifugation was used to isolate PBMCs, with at least 7 million obtained per sample. Trizol reagent was used to extract total RNA from PBMCs, with at least 6 micrograms per sample. For every donor, flow cytometry on a PBMC aliquot measured the percentage of naive CD45RAhigh/CD27high T cells.

This TCR was sampled from a man aged 18 to 29 in good health. The sequenced sample consisted of blood. The sequence joins TRBV9 to TRBJ1-2; a confident D gene designation cannot be given. The CDR3 region reads CASSVVVAAGGYTF. The nucleotide sequence is TGTGCCAGCAGCGTAGTAGTGGCAGCTGGCGGCTACACCTTC.